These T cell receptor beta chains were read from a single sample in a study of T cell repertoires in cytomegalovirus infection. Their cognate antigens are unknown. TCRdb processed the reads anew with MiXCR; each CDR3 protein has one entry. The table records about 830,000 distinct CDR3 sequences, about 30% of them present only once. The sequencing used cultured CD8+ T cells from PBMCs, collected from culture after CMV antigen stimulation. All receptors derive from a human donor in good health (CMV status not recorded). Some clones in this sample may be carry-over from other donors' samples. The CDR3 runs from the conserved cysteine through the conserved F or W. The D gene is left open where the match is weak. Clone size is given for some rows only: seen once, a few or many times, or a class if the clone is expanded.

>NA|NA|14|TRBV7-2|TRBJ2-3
CASSYRTDPDTQYF
TGTGCCAGCAGCTATAGGACAGACCCAGATACGCAGTATTTT
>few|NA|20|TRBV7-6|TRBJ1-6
CASSPVGGSPLLLSDSPLHF
TGTGCCAGCAGCCCGGTGGGTGGGTCTCCCTTACTCCTTTCCGATTCACCCCTCCACTTT
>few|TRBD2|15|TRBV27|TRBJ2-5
CASSLSAGVQETQYF
TGTGCCAGCAGTTTATCCGCGGGGGTCCAAGAGACCCAGTACTTC
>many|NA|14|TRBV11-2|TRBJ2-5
CASSTTGNQETQYF
TGTGCCAGCAGCACTACAGGGAACCAAGAGACCCAGTACTTC
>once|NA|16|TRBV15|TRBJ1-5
CATSRYGGEGNQPQHF
TGTGCCACCAGCAGATATGGCGGGGAGGGAAATCAGCCCCAGCATTTT
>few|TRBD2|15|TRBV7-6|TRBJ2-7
CASSGTSGGSYEQYF
TGTGCCAGCAGCGGGACTAGCGGGGGGTCCTACGAGCAGTACTTC
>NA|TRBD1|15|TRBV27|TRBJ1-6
CANSPPDRGLLSLHF
TGTGCCAACAGTCCTCCGGACAGGGGACTTTTGTCCCTCCACTTT
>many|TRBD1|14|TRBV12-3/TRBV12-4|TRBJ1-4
CASSQGAVNEKLFF
TGTGCCAGCAGTCAGGGGGCGGTTAATGAAAAACTGTTTTTT
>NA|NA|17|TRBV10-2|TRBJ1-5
CASSELFRVTSNQPQHF
TGCGCCAGCAGTGAACTTTTCAGGGTGACGAGCAATCAGCCCCAGCATTTT
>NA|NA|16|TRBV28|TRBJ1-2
CASSKALQPLSDGYTF
TGTGCCAGCAGTAAAGCCCTACAGCCACTATCGGATGGCTACACCTTC
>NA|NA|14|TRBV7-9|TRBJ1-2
CASSSTRTDYGYTF
TGTGCCAGCAGCTCAACCAGGACAGATTATGGCTACACCTTC
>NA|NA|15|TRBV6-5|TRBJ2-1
CASSYIAGPGNEQFF
TGTGCCAGCAGTTATATTGCGGGGCCGGGTAATGAGCAGTTCTTC
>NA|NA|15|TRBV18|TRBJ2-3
CASSQRTADTDTQYF
TGTGCCAGCTCACAGCGGACAGCCGATACAGATACGCAGTATTTT
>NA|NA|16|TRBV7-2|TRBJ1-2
CASSLGSGGAFYGYTF
TGTGCCAGCAGCTTAGGCTCGGGGGGCGCGTTCTATGGCTACACCTTC
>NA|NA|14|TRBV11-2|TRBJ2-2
CASSLGQTIGELFF
TGTGCCAGCAGCTTAGGGCAGACCATAGGGGAGCTGTTTTTT
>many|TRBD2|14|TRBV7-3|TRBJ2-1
CASSLDGGGYEQFF
TGTGCCAGCAGCTTGGATGGGGGGGGGTATGAGCAGTTCTTC
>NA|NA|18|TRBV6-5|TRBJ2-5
CASSYPSGGGGLQETQYF
TGTGCCAGCAGTTACCCGAGTGGCGGAGGGGGCCTACAAGAGACCCAGTACTTC
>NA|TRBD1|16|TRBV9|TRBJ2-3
CASSGDREYWTDTQYF
TGTGCCAGCAGCGGCGACAGGGAGTATTGGACAGATACGCAGTATTTT
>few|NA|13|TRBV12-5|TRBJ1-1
CASGPGRNTEAFF
TGTGCTAGTGGTCCCGGCAGGAACACTGAAGCTTTCTTT
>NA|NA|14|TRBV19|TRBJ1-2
CASSISAWEYGYTF
TGTGCCAGTAGTATCTCTGCATGGGAGTATGGCTACACCTTC
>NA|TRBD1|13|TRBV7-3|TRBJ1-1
CASSFLGTVEAFF
TGTGCCAGCAGCTTTCTTGGGACAGTCGAAGCTTTCTTT
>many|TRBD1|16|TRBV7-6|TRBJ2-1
CASSPRTGGTYNEQFF
TGTGCCAGCAGCCCGCGGACAGGGGGCACCTACAATGAGCAGTTCTTC
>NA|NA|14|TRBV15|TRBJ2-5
CATSPPGHQETQYF
TGTGCCACCAGTCCTCCGGGGCACCAAGAGACCCAGTACTTC
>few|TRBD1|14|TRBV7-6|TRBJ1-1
CASKDRGRGGEAFF
TGTGCCAGCAAGGACAGGGGGCGCGGGGGAGAAGCTTTCTTT
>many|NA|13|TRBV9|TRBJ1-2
CASNQGSLSGYTF
TGTGCCAGCAACCAGGGGAGTTTAAGTGGCTACACCTTC
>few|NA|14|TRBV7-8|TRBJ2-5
CASSKGTAQETQYF
TGTGCCAGCAGCAAAGGGACCGCTCAAGAGACCCAGTACTTC
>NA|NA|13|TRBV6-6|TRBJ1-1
CASSYSYNTEAFF
TGTGCCAGCAGTTACTCTTATAACACTGAAGCTTTCTTT
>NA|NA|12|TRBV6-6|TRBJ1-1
CASRQAPTEAFF
TGTGCCAGCAGGCAGGCCCCGACTGAAGCTTTCTTT
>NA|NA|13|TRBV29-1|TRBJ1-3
CSVEVETRNTIYF
TGCAGCGTTGAAGTTGAGACTAGAAACACCATATATTTT
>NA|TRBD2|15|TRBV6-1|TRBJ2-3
CASGRTSGGADTQYF
TGTGCCAGCGGTAGGACTAGCGGGGGCGCAGATACGCAGTATTTT
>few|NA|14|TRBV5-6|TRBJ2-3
CASSFPQGPDTQYF
TGTGCCAGCAGCTTTCCGCAGGGTCCAGATACGCAGTATTTT
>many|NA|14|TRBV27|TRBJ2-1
CASSLLQGGNEQFF
TGTGCCAGCAGTTTATTACAGGGAGGTAATGAGCAGTTCTTC
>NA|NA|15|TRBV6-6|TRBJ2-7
CASSYSGDILYEQYF
TGTGCCAGCAGTTACTCAGGGGACATCCTCTACGAGCAGTACTTC
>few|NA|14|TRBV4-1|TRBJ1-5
CASSRNSENQPQHF
TGCGCCAGCAGCCGGAACAGCGAAAATCAGCCCCAGCATTTT
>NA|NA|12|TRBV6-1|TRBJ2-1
CASSEVSYEQFF
TGTGCCAGCAGTGAAGTATCGTATGAGCAGTTCTTC
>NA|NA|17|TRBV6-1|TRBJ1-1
CASSYGQGLDMNTEAFF
TGTGCCAGCAGTTACGGGCAGGGATTAGACATGAACACTGAAGCTTTCTTT
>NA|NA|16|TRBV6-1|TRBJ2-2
CASSEWGGGLGGELFF
TGTGCCAGCAGTGAATGGGGGGGGGGCCTAGGCGGGGAGCTGTTTTTT
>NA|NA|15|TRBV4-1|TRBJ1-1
CASSQDDSLNTEAFF
TGCGCCAGCAGCCAAGATGACAGTCTGAACACTGAAGCTTTCTTT
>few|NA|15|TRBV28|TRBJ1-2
CASRTSGDRIGGYTF
TGTGCCAGCAGGACCTCTGGGGACCGTATAGGTGGCTACACCTTC
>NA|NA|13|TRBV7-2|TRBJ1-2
CASILVGAYGYTF
TGTGCCAGCATCCTGGTTGGAGCCTATGGCTACACCTTC
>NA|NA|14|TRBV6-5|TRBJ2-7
CASSYSEGGYEQYF
TGTGCCAGCAGTTATTCGGAAGGGGGGTACGAGCAGTACTTC
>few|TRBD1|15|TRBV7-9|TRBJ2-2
CASSLPGGLYGELFF
TGTGCCAGCAGCTTACCAGGGGGCCTGTACGGGGAGCTGTTTTTT
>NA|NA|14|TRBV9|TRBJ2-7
CASSVVQGGHEQYF
TGTGCCAGCAGCGTAGTGCAGGGTGGGCACGAGCAGTACTTC
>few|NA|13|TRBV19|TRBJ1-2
CASTPGSNYGYTF
TGTGCCAGTACCCCAGGGTCTAACTATGGCTACACCTTC
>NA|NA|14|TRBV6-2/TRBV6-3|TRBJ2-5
CASRTDRHQETQYF
TGTGCCAGCAGAACGGACAGACACCAAGAGACCCAGTACTTC
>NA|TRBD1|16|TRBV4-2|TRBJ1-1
CASSPRAGQGNTEAFF
TGTGCCAGCAGCCCAAGGGCGGGACAGGGGAACACTGAAGCTTTCTTT
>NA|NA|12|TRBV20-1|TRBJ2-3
CSASTGTDTQYF
TGCAGTGCTTCCACAGGGACAGATACGCAGTATTTT
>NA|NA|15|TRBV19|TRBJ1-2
CASNGGSGRFYGYTF
TGTGCCAGTAACGGGGGGAGCGGAAGGTTCTATGGCTACACCTTC
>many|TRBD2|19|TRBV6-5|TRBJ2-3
CASSFTEGAGDFSTDTQYF
TGTGCCAGCAGTTTCACCGAGGGAGCGGGAGACTTTAGCACAGATACGCAGTATTTT
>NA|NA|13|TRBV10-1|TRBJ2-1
CASSEKGFNEQFF
TGCGCCAGCAGTGAAAAGGGCTTCAATGAGCAGTTCTTC
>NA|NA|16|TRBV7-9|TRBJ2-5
CASRRADSRPQETQYF
TGTGCCAGCAGAAGAGCTGACAGCAGGCCTCAAGAGACCCAGTACTTC
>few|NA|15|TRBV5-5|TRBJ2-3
CASSLEQAVTDTQYF
TGTGCCAGCAGCTTGGAACAGGCAGTGACAGATACGCAGTATTTT